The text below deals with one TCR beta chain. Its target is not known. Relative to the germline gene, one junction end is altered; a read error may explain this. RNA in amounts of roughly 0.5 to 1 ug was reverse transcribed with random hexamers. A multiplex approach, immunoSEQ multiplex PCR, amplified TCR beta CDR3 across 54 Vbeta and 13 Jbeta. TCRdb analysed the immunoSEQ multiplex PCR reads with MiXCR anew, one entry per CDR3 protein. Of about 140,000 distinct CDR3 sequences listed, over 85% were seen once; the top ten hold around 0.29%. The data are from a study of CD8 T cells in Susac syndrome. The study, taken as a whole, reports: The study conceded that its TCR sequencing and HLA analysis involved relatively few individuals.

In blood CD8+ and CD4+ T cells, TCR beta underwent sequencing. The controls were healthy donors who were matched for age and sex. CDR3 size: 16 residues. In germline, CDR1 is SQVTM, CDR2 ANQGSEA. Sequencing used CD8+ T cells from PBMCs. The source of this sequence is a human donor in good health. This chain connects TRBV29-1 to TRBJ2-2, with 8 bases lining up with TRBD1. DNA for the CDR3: TGCAGCGTTAAAGAACGACAGGGGCGGTACACCGGGGAGCTGTTTTTT. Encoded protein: CSVKERQGRYTGELFF.